The clone carrying this T cell receptor beta chain turned up a few times. Source study methods: For nucleated cells, counts were estimated from reference gene primer amplification. Produced via immunoSEQ multiplex PCR; TCRdb's table is partial and in-frame only. The V and J calls and clone size were taken over from that table, and D and trimming were inferred from the DNA. The sample holds around 250,000 clones, 75% to 90% seen once. This entry belongs to a study of blood T cell repertoires in COVID-19. Study as a whole: COVID-19 samples, acute and convalescent, were from the United States, Italy and Spain. In each case, the material was cDNA or gDNA derived from T cells, B-cell-depleted T cells, or PBMCs.

Per the germline V gene, CDR1 is SGHTA and CDR2 is FQGNSA. The CDR3 covers 15 residues. J was trimmed by 0 bases and V by 6 bases; bases with no gene match: 6. Sequenced: peripheral blood. This sequence originates from a woman younger than 45 with active or convalescent COVID-19. The chain joins TRBV7-2 to TRBJ2-3, with TRBD2 matching 7 bases. CDR3 in amino acids: CASRSPGLSTDTQYF. In DNA form, the CDR3 reads TGTGCCAGCAGATCCCCGGGACTAAGCACAGATACGCAGTATTTT.